One and the same sample provided the 21 T cell receptor beta chains below, sequenced in a study of blood T cells in healthy people across ages. Through a sample-barcoded 5' primer and a J-beta primer mix, a second PCR was run for roughly 7 to 11 cycles. TCRdb re-derived calls from the 5' RACE reads in MiXCR, one entry per CDR3 protein. The repertoire holds approximately 1.5 million distinct CDR3 sequences, less than 45% seen once, with around 4% in the top ten. What was sequenced was blood. These receptors were taken from a woman in her late teens or twenties in good health.

The sample holds many counts of this clonotype. The CDR3 nucleotides are TGCAGCGTTGAGGAAGGGGCCACAGATACGCAGTATTTT. Residues: CSVEEGATDTQYF. V usage is TRBV29-1 and J usage is TRBJ2-3, with D possibly TRBD1 on 5 matching bases. This CDR3 contains 13 residues. Per germline, CDR1 SQVTM and CDR2 ANQGSEA. V lost 3 bases, J lost 2 bases, and 9 bases lay in between.

The chain combines TRBV20-1 with TRBJ1-2; 10 nucleotides match TRBD1. The CDR3 extends over 13 amino acids. Germline loops: CDR1 DFQATT, CDR2 SNEGSKA (reference sequence). J lost 3 bases, V lost 7 bases, and 5 bases had no gene match. CDR3 sequence reads: CSGTTGGDYGYTF. The CDR3 DNA sequence: TGCAGTGGAACGACAGGGGGCGACTATGGCTACACCTTC.

V usage is TRBV12-5 and J usage is TRBJ1-1, with 8 bases lining up with TRBD1. The CDR3 has 17 residues. The trim removed 2 bases at V and 1 base at J, leaving 9 bases unmatched. Germline lookup yields CDR1 LGHNT and CDR2 FRNRAP. The CDR3 sequence: CASGLMPPGQENTEAFF. For the CDR3, the DNA is TGTGCTAGTGGTTTGATGCCCCCGGGACAGGAGAACACTGAAGCTTTCTTT.

There are a few counts of this clonotype. The chain recombines TRBV13 with TRBJ1-2, with 8 bases identical to TRBD1. CDR1 PRHDT and CDR2 FYEKMQ come from the germline V gene (reference sequence). Germline trimming cut 0 bases from V and 4 bases from J; bases unmatched to any gene: 7. This CDR3 is 16 amino acids long. The CDR3 spells CASSLGLWTGTYGYTF. The CDR3 nucleotides read TGTGCCAGCAGCTTAGGCCTATGGACAGGGACCTATGGCTACACCTTC.

This clonotype turned up a few times. The chain joins TRBV6-2 or TRBV6-3 to TRBJ2-7; no clear D gene. Trimming shortened V by 7 bases and J by 2 bases, and 18 bases separated the two germline ends. This CDR3 comprises 15 residues. Germline-derived CDR1 and CDR2 are MNHEY and SVGEGT. The CDR3 is CASTNYGSHPYEQYF. Here the CDR3 DNA reads TGTGCCAGCACCAACTACGGCTCACACCCCTACGAGCAGTACTTC.

The chain has TRBV11-2 and TRBJ1-2; D gene uncertain. Trimming left V 3 bases short and J 6 bases short, with 14 bases between. The CDR3 is 14 amino acids. The V gene's germline CDR1 is SGHAT and CDR2 FQNNGV. CDR3: CASSLLGSSDGYTF. The DNA for the CDR3 is TGTGCCAGCAGCTTGCTGGGCAGCTCGGATGGCTACACCTTC.

This clonotype was detected a few times. This rearrangement joins TRBV20-1 to TRBJ2-7; TRBD2 is a possible D gene (5 bases). The closer fit of TRBJ2-5 to the DNA end suggests the J call may be wrong. CDR1 and CDR2 (germline): DFQATT, SNEGSKA (reference sequence). The CDR3 consists of 12 residues. DNA for the CDR3: TGCAGTGCTAGATTCACGGCGGGGACCCAGTACTTC. Translating it yields CSARFTAGTQYF.

This sequence joins TRBV27 and TRBJ1-2; TRBD1 matches 11 bases. V was clipped by 4 bases and J by 4 bases; unmatched bases: 8. The CDR3 runs to 16 residues. Germline CDR1 MNHEY, CDR2 SMNVEV (reference sequence). The CDR3 is CASSWTGGDLGYGYTF. The CDR3 nucleotides are TGTGCCAGCAGTTGGACAGGGGGCGATCTTGGCTATGGCTACACCTTC.

V gene TRBV4-3 combines with J gene TRBJ2-1; TRBD2 aligns across 10 bases. J lost 5 bases, V lost 0 bases, and 10 bases had no gene match. Germline V gene lookup returns CDR1 LGHNA and CDR2 YSLEER. This CDR3 spans 18 amino acids. CDR3 coding DNA: TGCGCCAGCAGCCAAGATGGAGCGGGAGGGCTTAAGGACAATGAGCAGTTCTTC. It encodes CASSQDGAGGLKDNEQFF.

The rearrangement joins TRBV2 to TRBJ2-1, with D perhaps given as TRBD1 or TRBD2 (6 bases each). Germline V gene data show CDR1 as SNHLY and CDR2 as FYNNEI. V lost 7 bases to trimming and J lost 6 bases, with 19 bases between them. This CDR3 is built from 15 residues. The CDR3, as DNA: TGTGCCAGCATAGCGCGGGACACCGGCTTCAATGAGCAGTTCTTC. This codes for CASIARDTGFNEQFF.

This clonotype was counted a single time. The rearrangement uses TRBV5-6 and TRBJ1-4; D is ambiguous. The CDR3 has 16 residues. The ends were cut back, 4 bases at V and 2 bases at J, with 15 bases in the middle. The germline gives CDR1 SGHDT, CDR2 YYEEEE. The CDR3 DNA is TGTGCCAGCAGCGAAACGGGATCATGGACTAATGAAAAACTGTTTTTT. This codes for CASSETGSWTNEKLFF.

The rearrangement uses TRBV11-2 and TRBJ2-4; TRBD2 matches 11 bases. J lost 0 bases, V lost 5 bases, and 15 bases had no gene match. Germline-derived CDR1 and CDR2 are SGHAT and FQNNGV. The CDR3 consists of 20 residues. This CDR3 is CASSPLGIAGGRLAKNIQYF. The CDR3 DNA reads as TGTGCCAGCAGCCCCCTGGGGATAGCGGGAGGGCGACTAGCCAAAAACATTCAGTACTTC.

The chain employs TRBV20-1 and TRBJ2-5; TRBD2 might be the D (6 bases). The V end was cut by 3 bases, the J end by 5 bases, with 19 bases between. Germline loops: CDR1 DFQATT, CDR2 SNEGSKA (reference sequence). This CDR3 region has 15 residues. The CDR3 protein is CSASTLRGAGETQYF. The CDR3 nucleotides read TGCAGTGCTAGCACTTTACGGGGAGCGGGCGAGACCCAGTACTTC.

The J gene is TRBJ2-7, the V gene TRBV7-2; D unclear. Germline CDR1 is SGHTA and CDR2 is FQGNSA. Trimming removed 5 bases from V and 1 base from J, with 12 bases in between. The length of the CDR3 is 14 residues. The CDR3 here is CASSPVAGSYEQYF. The DNA of the CDR3 is TGTGCCAGCAGCCCCGTCGCCGGGTCCTACGAGCAGTACTTC. Drawing the rest from reference TRBV7-2 and TRBJ2-7, the complete variable domain is GAGVSQSPSNKVTEKGKDVELRCDPISGHTALYWYRQSLGQGLEFLIYFQGNSAPDKSGLPSDRFSAERTGGSVSTLTIQRTQQEDSAVYLCASSPVAGSYEQYFGPGTRLTVT.

The chain is built from TRBV18 and TRBJ2-6, with D hard to call. Germline V gene lookup returns CDR1 KGHSH and CDR2 LQKENI. With 1 base removed from V and 2 bases from J, the gap between germline ends came to 9 bases. The CDR3 contains 16 residues. CDR3 region: CASSPRGEAGANVLTF. The CDR3 bases are TGTGCCAGCTCACCACGTGGGGAAGCTGGGGCCAACGTCCTGACTTTC.

This clonotype was recorded a few times. V gene TRBV2 combines with J gene TRBJ2-5; no clear D gene. Germline loops: CDR1 SNHLY, CDR2 FYNNEI. V was shortened by 4 bases and J by 12 bases, with 15 bases between the two germline ends. The CDR3 length is 12 residues. The CDR3: CASSADSPGEYF. CDR3 sequence (DNA): TGTGCCAGCAGTGCCGACTCTCCTGGCGAGTACTTC.

The chain employs TRBV28 and TRBJ1-2; D possibly corresponds to TRBD1 (5 bases). Trimming stripped 4 bases from V and 8 bases from J, with 14 bases between. The germline V gene encodes CDR1 MDHEN and CDR2 SYDVKM. The CDR3 contains 13 residues. Here the CDR3 DNA reads TGTGCCAGCAGTTACTACCAGGGAGGGGGCTACACCTTC. Its translation is CASSYYQGGGYTF.

This clonotype appeared a few times. The chain carries TRBV6-2 or TRBV6-3 and TRBJ1-6; D is uncertain. V was clipped by 2 bases and J by 13 bases, with 9 bases between them. Germline CDR1 and CDR2: MNHEY and SVGEGT. The CDR3 extends over 12 amino acids. DNA of the CDR3: TGTGCCAGCAGTTACCTGAGGACGCCCCTCCACTTT. It yields the protein CASSYLRTPLHF.

J is TRBJ2-5 and V is TRBV5-5; D is unresolved. V was pared by 3 bases and J by 5 bases, with 14 bases between. This CDR3 is 14 amino acids long. Germline V gene sequence: CDR1 SGHKS, CDR2 YYEKEE (reference sequence). CDR3 nucleotide sequence: TGTGCCAGCAGCTCCGGACCAGTAGTTGAGACCCAGTACTTC. Translating it yields CASSSGPVVETQYF.

The chain couples TRBV30 to TRBJ1-2; D is unresolved. V lost 0 bases to trimming and J lost 13 bases, with 15 bases between them. Germline V CDR1 and CDR2: GTSNPN, SVGIG (reference sequence). The CDR3 runs to 12 residues. The CDR3 protein is CAWSVRVESVTF. As DNA, the CDR3 is TGTGCCTGGAGTGTACGGGTTGAATCGGTCACCTTC.

This chain connects TRBV20-1 to TRBJ2-1; TRBD2 matches 11 bases. This CDR3 spans 14 amino acids. Germline loops: CDR1 DFQATT, CDR2 SNEGSKA (reference sequence). The CDR3: CSYLTSGRGNEQFF. The CDR3 DNA reads as TGCAGCTACCTCACTAGCGGGAGAGGAAATGAGCAGTTCTTC.